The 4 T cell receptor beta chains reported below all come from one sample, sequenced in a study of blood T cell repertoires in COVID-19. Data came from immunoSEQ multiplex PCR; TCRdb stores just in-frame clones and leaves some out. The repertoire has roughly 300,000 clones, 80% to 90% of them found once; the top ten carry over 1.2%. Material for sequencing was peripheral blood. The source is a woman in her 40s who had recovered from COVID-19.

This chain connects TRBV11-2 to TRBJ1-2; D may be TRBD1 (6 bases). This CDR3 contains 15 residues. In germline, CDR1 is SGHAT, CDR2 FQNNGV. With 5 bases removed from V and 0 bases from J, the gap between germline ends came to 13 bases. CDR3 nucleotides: TGTGCCAGCAGCCCAGCGGGGGCCACTAACTATGGCTACACCTTC. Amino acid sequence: CASSPAGATNYGYTF.

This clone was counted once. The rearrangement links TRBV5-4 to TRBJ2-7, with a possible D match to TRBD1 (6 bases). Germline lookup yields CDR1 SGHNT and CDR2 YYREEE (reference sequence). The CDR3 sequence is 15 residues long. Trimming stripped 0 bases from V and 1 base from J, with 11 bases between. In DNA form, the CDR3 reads TGTGCCAGCAGCTTGGGGCAGGGGTTTTCCTACGAGCAGTACTTC. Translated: CASSLGQGFSYEQYF.

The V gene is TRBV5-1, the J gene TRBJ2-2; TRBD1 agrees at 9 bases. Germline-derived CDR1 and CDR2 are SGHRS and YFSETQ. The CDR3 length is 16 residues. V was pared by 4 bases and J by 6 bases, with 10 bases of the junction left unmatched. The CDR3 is CASSPRTGADAGELFF. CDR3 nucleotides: TGCGCCAGCAGCCCAAGGACAGGGGCGGACGCCGGGGAGCTGTTTTTT.

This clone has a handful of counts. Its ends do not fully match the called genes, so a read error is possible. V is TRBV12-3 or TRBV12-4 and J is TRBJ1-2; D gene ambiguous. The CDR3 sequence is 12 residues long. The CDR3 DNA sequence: TGTGCCAGCAGTTCTTTGACCTACCATCGACTTTTC. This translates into CASSSLTYHRLF.